A single sample is the source of the 28 T cell receptor beta chains below, sequenced in a study of siplizumab effects on memory and regulatory T cells. Sequencing was performed with immunoSEQ multiplex PCR; in TCRdb, only in-frame clones are kept and a portion is missing. Of approximately 50,000 clones listed, about 94% are singletons. What was sequenced was CD8+ T cells sorted from blood. Source of these receptors: a human donor in good health.

This rearrangement joins TRBV5-5 to TRBJ2-7, with a weak D call TRBD2 (5 bases). There are 15 residues in the CDR3. The germline V and J ends were trimmed by 2 bases and 3 bases, with 15 bases remaining between them. Germline loops: CDR1 SGHKS, CDR2 YYEKEE (reference sequence). CDR3 in DNA: TGTGCCAGCAGCTTCGCGAGGGCCCCCGGCTACGAGCAGTACTTC. It translates to CASSFARAPGYEQYF.

The chain employs TRBV5-4 and TRBJ1-3; D may be TRBD1 (5 bases). The ends were cut back, 4 bases at V and 0 bases at J, with 11 bases in the middle. CDR1 and CDR2 (germline): SGHNT, YYREEE (reference sequence). The CDR3 spans 15 residues. The CDR3 region has the DNA TGTGCCAGCAGCCCCGGGGCGAGCTCTGGAAACACCATATATTTT. Its protein product is CASSPGASSGNTIYF.

The chain carries TRBV4-1 and TRBJ2-7, with 8 nucleotides matching TRBD1. CDR1 is MGHRA and CDR2 is YSYEKL in the germline V gene. The CDR3 has 14 amino acids. The V and J ends lost 4 bases and 1 base, in that order; junction bases with no gene match: 3. DNA of the CDR3: TGCGCCAGCAGCCTCAGGACAGGGTCCTACGAGCAGTACTTC. This translates into CASSLRTGSYEQYF.

The chain links TRBV4-2 to TRBJ2-2; the D is unclear. Germline lookup yields CDR1 LGHNA and CDR2 YNFKEQ. This CDR3 has 17 amino acids. V was cut by 0 bases and J by 1 base, with 12 bases left in between. The CDR3, as DNA: TGTGCCAGCAGCCAAGATCTTGGGCAGTTGAACACCGGGGAGCTGTTTTTT. It translates to CASSQDLGQLNTGELFF.

The rearrangement uses TRBV21-1 and TRBJ2-7; the table gives TRBD1 as D, unverified against the DNA. TRBV21-1 is termed a pseudogene. The CDR3 totals 15 residues. The CDR3 region has the DNA TGTGCCAGCAGCAAAGAACCCGGACAGGGCTCCGAGCAGTACTTC. Its protein product is CASSKEPGQGSEQYF.

The chain couples TRBV27 to TRBJ2-1; the D is unclear. The length of the CDR3 is 12 residues. Trimming pared 6 bases from V and 0 bases from J, leaving 3 bases between. In germline, CDR1 is MNHEY, CDR2 SMNVEV (reference sequence). CDR3 in amino acids: CASSRSYNEQFF. In DNA form, the CDR3 reads TGTGCCAGCAGCCGCTCCTACAATGAGCAGTTCTTC.

The V gene is TRBV11-2, the J gene TRBJ2-3; D call uncertain. Germline V gives CDR1 SGHAT, CDR2 FQNNGV. The length of the CDR3 is 12 residues. V shed 7 bases and J shed 2 bases, with 7 bases lying between them. The CDR3 is CASNSHTDTQYF. The DNA of the CDR3 is TGTGCCAGCAATTCCCACACAGATACGCAGTATTTT.

This clone was counted a few times. The chain recombines TRBV4-1 with TRBJ1-5; 7 nucleotides agree with TRBD1. The germline gives CDR1 MGHRA, CDR2 YSYEKL. Trimming cost V 0 bases and J 4 bases; bases outside gene matches: 0. This CDR3 is built from 14 residues. CDR3 region: CASSQDRGNQPQHF. CDR3 bases: TGCGCCAGCAGCCAAGACAGGGGGAATCAGCCCCAGCATTTT.

This rearrangement joins TRBV9 to TRBJ2-2, with D unclear. The CDR3 runs to 12 residues. Germline V gene sequence: CDR1 SGDLS, CDR2 YYNGEE. V lost 0 bases to trimming and J lost 7 bases, with 4 bases between them. The CDR3 coding sequence is TGTGCCAGCAGCGTAGGAGTCGGGGAGCTGTTTTTT. Its translation: CASSVGVGELFF.

The J gene is TRBJ2-5, the V gene TRBV5-1, with 9 bases aligning to TRBD2. The germline CDR1 and CDR2 sequences are SGHRS and YFSETQ. This CDR3 is 17 amino acids long. After removal of 0 bases from V and 0 bases from J, the junction contained 6 bases not matched to a gene. The CDR3 coding sequence is TGCGCCAGCAGCTTGGGGCTAGCGGGGTTATACCAAGAGACCCAGTACTTC. Encoded protein: CASSLGLAGLYQETQYF.

This chain joins TRBV7-7 and TRBJ2-7, with TRBD1 matching 8 bases. The CDR3 length is 13 residues. The V gene end was trimmed by 3 bases and the J gene end by 7 bases; junction bases not matched to a gene: 5. From germline, CDR1 is SSHAT and CDR2 FNYEAQ (reference sequence). CDR3 amino acids: CASSLTGAEEQYF. In DNA, the CDR3 is TGTGCCAGCAGCTTGACAGGGGCGGAAGAGCAGTACTTC.

The chain uses TRBV28 and TRBJ2-2; 11 nucleotides line up with TRBD1. Germline assignment: CDR1 MDHEN and CDR2 SYDVKM. The CDR3 covers 16 residues. Trimming removed 6 bases from V and 7 bases from J; junction bases left unmatched: 10. The CDR3 DNA reads as TGTGCCAGCAGACCACGCCCCGGGACAGGGGGCGGGGAGCTGTTTTTT. Amino acid sequence: CASRPRPGTGGGELFF.

This clone is a singleton in its sample. The chain combines TRBV19 with TRBJ2-7; D might be TRBD1 or TRBD2, each matching 5 bases. The ends were cut back, 3 bases at V and 1 base at J, with 16 bases in the middle. Germline-derived CDR1 and CDR2 are LNHDA and SQIVND (reference sequence). This CDR3 has 16 amino acids. The CDR3 loop reads CASSIVTGTGSYEQYF. The CDR3, as DNA: TGTGCCAGTAGTATCGTCACCGGGACGGGATCCTACGAGCAGTACTTC.

This chain connects TRBV5-1 to TRBJ1-1; D uncertain. Per the germline V gene, CDR1 is SGHRS and CDR2 is YFSETQ. Between the trimmed V and J ends, which lost 1 base and 3 bases, there was a span of 7 bases. The CDR3 covers 13 residues. CDR3: CASSLLRDTEAFF. The CDR3 region has the DNA TGCGCCAGCAGCTTGTTAAGGGACACTGAAGCTTTCTTT.

This chain uses TRBV9 with TRBJ2-7; TRBD2 agrees at 8 bases. J lost 2 bases, V lost 4 bases, and 5 bases had no gene match. The CDR3 consists of 14 residues. Per the germline V gene, CDR1 is SGDLS and CDR2 is YYNGEE. CDR3 DNA: TGTGCCAGCAGCCTGAGCGGGAGAGCCTACGAGCAGTACTTC. Translation: CASSLSGRAYEQYF.

The chain uses TRBV19 and TRBJ2-2; TRBD1 might be the D (6 bases). CDR3 length: 13 residues. Trimming removed 11 bases from V and 3 bases from J, with 13 bases in between. From germline, CDR1 is LNHDA and CDR2 SQIVND (reference sequence). In DNA form, the CDR3 reads TGTGCCGGACGGGACATCGACACCGGGGAGCTGTTTTTT. Its translation is CAGRDIDTGELFF.

On this clone itself: A junction boundary mismatches the germline segment, possibly from a read error. The chain combines TRBV13 with TRBJ2-3; TRBD2 matches at 9 bases. The length of the CDR3 is 14 residues. CDR1 is PRHDT and CDR2 is FYEKMQ in the germline V gene (reference sequence). The CDR3 nucleotides are TGTGCCAGCAGCATAGGGACTAGCCAGGATACGCAGTATTTT. It specifies CASSIGTSQDTQYF.

The rearrangement joins TRBV19 to TRBJ1-1; no firm D call. Trimming took 3 bases from V and 2 from J, leaving 7 bases between them. The CDR3 covers 13 residues. CDR1 and CDR2 from the germline V gene are LNHDA and SQIVND (reference sequence). CDR3: CASSISVNTEAFF. In DNA, the CDR3 is TGTGCCAGTAGTATTAGTGTCAACACTGAAGCTTTCTTT.

This clone came up once. The V call is TRBV5-6, the J call TRBJ2-7, with no clear D. Trimming pared 1 base from V and 3 bases from J, leaving 11 bases between. Germline V gene data show CDR1 as SGHDT and CDR2 as YYEEEE. The CDR3 has 14 amino acids. DNA of the CDR3: TGTGCCAGCAGCTTGCTGGATTGGAACTACGAGCAGTACTTC. Protein sequence: CASSLLDWNYEQYF.

The chain has TRBV7-6 and TRBJ1-2; 7 positions agree with TRBD1. The CDR3 spans 15 residues. The V segment lost 6 bases and the J segment 0 bases; nucleotides outside the gene matches: 7. Germline-derived CDR1 and CDR2 are SGHVS and FNYEAQ. The CDR3 sequence: CASRGGQPTNYGYTF. The CDR3 DNA reads TGTGCCAGCAGGGGGGGACAGCCTACTAACTATGGCTACACCTTC. Full variable domain (rest looked up from reference TRBV7-6 and TRBJ1-2): GAGVSQSPRYKVTKRGQDVALRCDPISGHVSLYWYRQALGQGPEFLTYFNYEAQQDKSGLPNDRFSAERPEGSISTLTIQRTEQRDSAMYRCASRGGQPTNYGYTFGSGTRLTVV.

V gene TRBV9 combines with J gene TRBJ2-1, with 9 nucleotides matching TRBD2. Germline V gene sequence: CDR1 SGDLS, CDR2 YYNGEE. The CDR3 loop spans 14 amino acids. V lost 4 bases and J lost 10; bases outside the gene matches: 9. The CDR3 loop is CASSHGGLAREQFF. The DNA of the CDR3 is TGTGCCAGCAGCCATGGTGGACTAGCGAGGGAGCAGTTCTTC.

This chain joins TRBV15 and TRBJ2-1, with D tentatively TRBD1 (6 bases). Germline V CDR1 and CDR2: LNHNV, YYDKDF (reference sequence). Trimming pared 0 bases from V and 4 bases from J, leaving 13 bases between. The CDR3 has 16 amino acids. The CDR3 reads CATSRDKGEWYNEQFF. The CDR3 nucleotides are TGTGCCACCAGCAGAGATAAGGGGGAGTGGTACAATGAGCAGTTCTTC. Combining the CDR3 with reference TRBV15 and TRBJ2-1 gives the whole variable domain DAMVIQNPRYQVTQFGKPVTLSCSQTLNHNVMYWYQQKSSQAPKLLFHYYDKDFNNEADTPDNFQSRRPNTSFCFLDIRSPGLGDTAMYLCATSRDKGEWYNEQFFGPGTRLTVL.

The CDR3 DNA is TGTGCCAGCAGCTTGTACAGGGTGGGCTATGGCTACACCTTC. It specifies CASSLYRVGYGYTF. This sequence joins TRBV7-9 and TRBJ1-2; D may be TRBD1 (6 bases). The V gene's germline CDR1 is SEHNR and CDR2 FQNEAQ (reference sequence). V was cut by 3 bases and J by 4 bases, with 12 bases left in between. This CDR3 region has 14 residues.

The rearrangement uses TRBV30 and TRBJ2-5; D is undetermined. The CDR3 is 14 residues long. V lost 2 bases and J lost 0, with 10 bases in between. Germline V gene data show CDR1 as GTSNPN and CDR2 as SVGIG (reference sequence). The CDR3 here is CAWSTARYQETQYF. Here the CDR3 DNA reads TGTGCCTGGAGTACAGCAAGGTACCAAGAGACCCAGTACTTC.

This clone was seen a few times. V usage is TRBV7-9 and J usage is TRBJ1-2; no reliable D call. V lost 1 base and J 5 bases, leaving 20 bases between the germline ends. This CDR3 region has 17 residues. Germline V lookup: CDR1 SEHNR, CDR2 FQNEAQ (reference sequence). In nucleotides, the CDR3 is TGTGCCAGCAGCTTAGGTGGGAGATACGACGGAGAATATGGCTACACCTTC. Its translation is CASSLGGRYDGEYGYTF.

V gene TRBV10-3 combines with J gene TRBJ2-7; 9 positions agree with TRBD2. The V and J ends lost 4 bases and 2 bases, in that order; junction bases with no gene match: 3. The CDR3 sequence is 14 residues long. CDR1 is ENHRY and CDR2 is SYGVKD in the germline V gene. The CDR3: CAISVVAGAYEQYF. CDR3 coding DNA: TGTGCCATCAGTGTTGTAGCGGGAGCCTACGAGCAGTACTTC.

The chain uses TRBV6-4 and TRBJ2-3; 9 bases agree with TRBD2. Germline V gene lookup returns CDR1 MRHNA and CDR2 SNTAGT. V was pared by 4 bases and J by 1 base, with 3 bases of the junction left unmatched. The CDR3 consists of 15 residues. The CDR3 DNA reads TGTGCCAGCAGTGTAGCGGGAGATGGCACAGATACGCAGTATTTT. Its translation: CASSVAGDGTDTQYF.

The rearrangement links TRBV27 to TRBJ1-6; no clear D. The germline gives CDR1 MNHEY, CDR2 SMNVEV (reference sequence). This CDR3 comprises 12 residues. Trimming removed 4 bases from V and 2 bases from J, with 0 bases in between. DNA of the CDR3: TGTGCCAGCAGTTCCTATAATTCACCCCTCCACTTT. As protein: CASSSYNSPLHF.